This T cell receptor (beta chain) was sequenced in a study of blood T cell repertoires in COVID-19. Study as a whole: Samples taken during acute and convalescent COVID-19 were collected in the United States, Italy and Spain. Sample material is recorded as cDNA or gDNA derived from T cells, B-cell-depleted T cells, or PBMCs.

Germline V gives CDR1 SGDLS, CDR2 YYNGEE. V dropped 0 bases and J dropped 9; count of bases not matched to a gene: 7. CDR3 length equals 16 residues. The authors' processing: Estimation of nucleated cell counts was performed using reference gene primer amplification. This table comes from immunoSEQ multiplex PCR, and its TCRdb copy is limited to in-frame clones, with some not included. That table supplies the V and J calls and clone size; D and trimming were determined from the DNA. Counted here are around 68,000 clones, more than 65% occurring once; the ten biggest clones make up around 10%. The sequenced sample consisted of peripheral blood. The source of this sequence is a woman between 50 and 59 years old with acute or convalescent COVID-19. The chain combines TRBV9 with TRBJ1-6; 9 nucleotides align to TRBD1. CDR3 DNA sequence: TGTGCCAGCAGCGTAGACTGGACAGGGGAGAGTTCACCCCTCCACTTT. Amino acids: CASSVDWTGESSPLHF.